This entry concerns a single TCR beta chain. The data stem from a study of blood T cell repertoires in COVID-19. Study-wide context: COVID-19 samples collected from the United States, Italy and Spain covered acute and convalescent phases. The cDNA or gDNA used as material had been derived from T cells, B-cell-depleted T cells, or PBMCs.

The CDR3 is 15 amino acids. Trimming took off 3 bases at V and 4 bases at J, with 15 bases between the two ends. Germline-derived CDR1 and CDR2 are KGHSH and LQKENI. Original processing notes: Amplification of reference gene primers was used by the study to estimate nucleated cell counts. This table comes from immunoSEQ multiplex PCR, and its TCRdb copy is limited to in-frame clones, with some not included. That table is the source of V, J and clone size, and D and trimming were worked out from the DNA. Seen here are 280,000 or so clones, more than 70% observed once, and the top ten hold over 6%. Sequenced sample: peripheral blood. The genes are TRBV18 and TRBJ1-1; D gene unclear. The sequence was collected from a woman aged 25 to 39 who had recovered from COVID-19. The CDR3 loop reads CASSPPVRAGTEAFF. CDR3 nucleotide sequence: TGTGCCAGCTCACCCCCCGTACGGGCGGGCACTGAAGCTTTCTTT. The full variable domain, in which reference TRBV18 and TRBJ1-1 provide the parts outside the CDR3, is NAGVMQNPRHLVRRRGQEARLRCSPMKGHSHVYWYRQLPEEGLKFMVYLQKENIIDESGMPKERFSAEFPKEGPSILRIQQVVRGDSAAYFCASSPPVRAGTEAFFGQGTRLTVV.